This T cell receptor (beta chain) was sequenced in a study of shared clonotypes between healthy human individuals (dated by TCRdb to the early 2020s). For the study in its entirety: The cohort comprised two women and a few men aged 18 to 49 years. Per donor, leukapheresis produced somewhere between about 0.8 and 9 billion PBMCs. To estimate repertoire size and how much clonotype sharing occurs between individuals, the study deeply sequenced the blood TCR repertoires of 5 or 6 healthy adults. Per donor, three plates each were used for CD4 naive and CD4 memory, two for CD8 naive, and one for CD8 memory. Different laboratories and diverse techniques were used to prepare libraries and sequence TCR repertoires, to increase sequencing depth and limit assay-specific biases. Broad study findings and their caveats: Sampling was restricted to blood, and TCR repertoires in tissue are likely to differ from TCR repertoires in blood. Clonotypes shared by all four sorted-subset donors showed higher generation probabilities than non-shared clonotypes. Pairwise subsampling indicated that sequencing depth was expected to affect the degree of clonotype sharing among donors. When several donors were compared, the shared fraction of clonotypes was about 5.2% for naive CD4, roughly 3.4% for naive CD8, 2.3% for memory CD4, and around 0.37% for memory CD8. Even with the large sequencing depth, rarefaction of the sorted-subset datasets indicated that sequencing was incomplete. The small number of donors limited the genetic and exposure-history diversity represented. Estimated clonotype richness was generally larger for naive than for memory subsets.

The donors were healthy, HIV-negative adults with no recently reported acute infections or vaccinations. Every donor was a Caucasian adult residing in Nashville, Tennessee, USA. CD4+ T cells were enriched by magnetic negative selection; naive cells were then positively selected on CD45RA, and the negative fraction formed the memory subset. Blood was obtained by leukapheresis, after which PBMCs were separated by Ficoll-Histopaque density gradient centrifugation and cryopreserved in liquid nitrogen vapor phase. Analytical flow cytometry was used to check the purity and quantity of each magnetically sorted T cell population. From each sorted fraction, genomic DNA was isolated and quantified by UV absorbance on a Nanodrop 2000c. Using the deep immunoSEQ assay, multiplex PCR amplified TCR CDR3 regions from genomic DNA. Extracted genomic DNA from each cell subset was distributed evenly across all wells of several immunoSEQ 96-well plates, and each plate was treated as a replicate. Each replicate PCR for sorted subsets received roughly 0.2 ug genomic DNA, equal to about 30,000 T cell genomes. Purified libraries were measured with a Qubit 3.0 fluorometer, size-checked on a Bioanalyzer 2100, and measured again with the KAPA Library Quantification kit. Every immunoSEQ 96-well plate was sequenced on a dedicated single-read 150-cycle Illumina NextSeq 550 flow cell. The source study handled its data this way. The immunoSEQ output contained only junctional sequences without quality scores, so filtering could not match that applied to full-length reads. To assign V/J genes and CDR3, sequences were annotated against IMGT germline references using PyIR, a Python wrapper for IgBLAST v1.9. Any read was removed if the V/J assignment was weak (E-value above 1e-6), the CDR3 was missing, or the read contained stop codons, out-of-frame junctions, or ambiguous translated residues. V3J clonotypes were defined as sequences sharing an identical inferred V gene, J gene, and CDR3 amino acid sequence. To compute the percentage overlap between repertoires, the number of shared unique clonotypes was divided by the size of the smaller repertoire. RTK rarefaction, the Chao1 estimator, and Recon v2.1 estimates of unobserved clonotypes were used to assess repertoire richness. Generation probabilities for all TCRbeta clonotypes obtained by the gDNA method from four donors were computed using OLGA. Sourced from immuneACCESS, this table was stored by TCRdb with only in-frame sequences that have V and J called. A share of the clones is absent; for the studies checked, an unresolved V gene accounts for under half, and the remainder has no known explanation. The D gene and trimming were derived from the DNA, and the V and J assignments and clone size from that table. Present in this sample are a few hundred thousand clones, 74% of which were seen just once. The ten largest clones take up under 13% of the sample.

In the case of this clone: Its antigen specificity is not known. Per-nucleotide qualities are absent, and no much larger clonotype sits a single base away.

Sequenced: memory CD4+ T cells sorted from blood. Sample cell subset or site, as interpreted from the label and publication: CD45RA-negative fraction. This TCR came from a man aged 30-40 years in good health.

The nucleotide sequence reads as follows: TGTGCCTGGAATGGAGCCACGGGTCAGCCCCAGCATTTT. This translates into CAWNGATGQPQHF. Here the chain combines TRBV30 and TRBJ1-5, with the D gene uncertain. CDR1 and CDR2, per the germline V gene (reference sequence), are GTSNPN and SVGIG. The trim is 4 bases for V and 6 bases for J, with a gap of 13 bases between the germline ends. From cysteine to phenylalanine, the CDR3 is 13 amino acids long. Solely the CDR3 DNA is kept, with 39 bases framed from the first base.